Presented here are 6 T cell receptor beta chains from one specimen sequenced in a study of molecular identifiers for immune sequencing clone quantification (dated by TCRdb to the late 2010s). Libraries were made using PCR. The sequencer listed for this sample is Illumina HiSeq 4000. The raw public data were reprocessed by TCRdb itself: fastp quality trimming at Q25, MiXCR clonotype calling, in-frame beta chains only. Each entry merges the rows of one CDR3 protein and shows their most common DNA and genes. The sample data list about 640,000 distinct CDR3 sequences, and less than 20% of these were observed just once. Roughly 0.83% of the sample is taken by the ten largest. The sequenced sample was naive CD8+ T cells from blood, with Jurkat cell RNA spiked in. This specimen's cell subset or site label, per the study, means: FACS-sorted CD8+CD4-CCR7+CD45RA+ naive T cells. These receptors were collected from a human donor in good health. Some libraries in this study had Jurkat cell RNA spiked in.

DNA for the CDR3: TGCAGCTCCGATGGGTGGACAAGGGGCTACGAGCAGTACTTC. Its protein is CSSDGWTRGYEQYF. This chain uses TRBV29-1 with TRBJ2-7; tentative D call: TRBD1 (5 bases). Per germline, CDR1 SQVTM and CDR2 ANQGSEA. Trimming took 8 bases from V and 3 from J, leaving 20 bases between them. CDR3 length equals 14 residues.

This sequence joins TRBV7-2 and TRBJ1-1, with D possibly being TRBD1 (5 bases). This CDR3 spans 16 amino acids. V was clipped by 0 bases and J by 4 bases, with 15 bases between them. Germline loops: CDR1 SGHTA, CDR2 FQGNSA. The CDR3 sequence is CASSLAGVVGSTEAFF. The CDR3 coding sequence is TGTGCCAGCAGCTTAGCAGGGGTGGTGGGTTCCACTGAAGCTTTCTTT.

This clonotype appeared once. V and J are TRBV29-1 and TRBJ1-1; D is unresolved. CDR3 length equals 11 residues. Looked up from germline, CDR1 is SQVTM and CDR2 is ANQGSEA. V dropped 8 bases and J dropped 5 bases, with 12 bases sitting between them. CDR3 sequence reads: CSSRVGTEAFF. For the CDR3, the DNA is TGCAGCTCGAGGGTCGGAACTGAAGCTTTCTTT.

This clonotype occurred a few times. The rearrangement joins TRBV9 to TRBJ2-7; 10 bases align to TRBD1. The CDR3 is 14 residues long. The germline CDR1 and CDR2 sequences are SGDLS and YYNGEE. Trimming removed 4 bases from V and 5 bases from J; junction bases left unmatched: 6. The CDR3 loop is CASSWGQGRDEQYF. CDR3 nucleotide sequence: TGTGCCAGCAGCTGGGGACAGGGGAGGGACGAGCAGTACTTC.

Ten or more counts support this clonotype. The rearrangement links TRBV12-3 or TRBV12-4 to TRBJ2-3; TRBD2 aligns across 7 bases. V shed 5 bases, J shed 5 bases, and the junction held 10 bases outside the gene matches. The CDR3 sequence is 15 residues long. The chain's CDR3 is CASSQLALHGDTQYF. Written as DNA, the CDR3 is TGTGCCAGCAGTCAACTAGCGTTACATGGAGATACGCAGTATTTT.

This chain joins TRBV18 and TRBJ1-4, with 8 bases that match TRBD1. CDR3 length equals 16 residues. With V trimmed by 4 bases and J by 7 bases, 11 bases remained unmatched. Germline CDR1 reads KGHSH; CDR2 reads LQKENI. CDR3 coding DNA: TGTGCCAGCTCACTATCAGGGGGCGCGTCTAGTGAAAAACTGTTTTTT. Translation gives CASSLSGGASSEKLFF.